This T cell receptor (beta chain) was sequenced during a study of T cells after somatic rescue of genetic block. Some clones are missing from TCRdb's copy, which holds only in-frame ones; the method was immunoSEQ multiplex PCR. This table holds about 13,000 clones, over 65% found once. The CDR3 loop spans 13 amino acids. CDR1 is PRHDT and CDR2 is FYEKMQ in the germline V gene (reference sequence). V gave up 7 bases and J gave up 2 bases, with 11 bases separating them. The chain couples TRBV13 to TRBJ2-5; TRBD1 might be the D (5 bases). The receptor was isolated from a boy under 18. Sequenced input: peripheral blood mononuclear cells (PBMCs). CDR3 bases: TGTGCCAGCAATTCAGGGATTCAAGAGACCCAGTACTTC. This translates into CASNSGIQETQYF.